This T cell receptor (beta chain) comes out of a study of shared clonotypes between healthy human individuals. The CDR3 covers 15 residues. V lost 6 bases and J lost 2, with 16 bases in between. The germline V gene encodes CDR1 SGHNT and CDR2 YYREEE (reference sequence). In its sample, this clone was seen once. Sequencing was performed with immunoSEQ multiplex PCR; in TCRdb, only in-frame clones are kept and a portion is missing. The table records 950,000 to 1,200,000 clones, 60% to 80% of them present only once. The gene calls are TRBV5-4 and TRBJ2-3; TRBD1 is a possible D gene (5 bases). This TCR was sampled from a man younger than 35 in good health. Some clones in this sample may be carry-over from other donors' samples. The sequencing input was memory CD4+ T cells from PBMCs. Indicated subset: CD45RA-negative fraction. CDR3 coding DNA: TGTGCCAGCAAAGGGGAAATAACAGCCACAGATACGCAGTATTTT. This translates into CASKGEITATDTQYF.